The sequence of this TCR beta chain was determined in a study of cytomegalovirus exposure and HLA in healthy donors. Broader study findings: There were some public TCRs occurring in many donors, but most TCR sequences were rare.

Both 60 Vbeta primers and 13 Jbeta primers went into the PCR. The assay was immunoSEQ multiplex PCR, and TCRdb's table has in-frame clones only and misses some. The profile covers 85,000 to 100,000 clones, with around 77% appearing a single time and under 8% taken by the ten largest. The donors (healthy individuals) were bone marrow donors. As to this clone: The antigen is undetermined.

Material for sequencing was PBMCs. The receptor's source is a man aged 45-60 years in good health and CMV-seropositive.

CDR3 residues: CASSQDRNTRSTEAFF. The CDR3 nucleotides are TGCGCCAGCAGCCAAGATCGGAACACCCGGAGCACTGAAGCTTTCTTT. J is TRBJ1-1 and V is TRBV4-3; the D is unclear. CDR3 length: 16 residues. Trimming left V 0 bases short and J 4 bases short, with 15 bases between. CDR1 is LGHNA and CDR2 is YSLEER in the germline V gene.